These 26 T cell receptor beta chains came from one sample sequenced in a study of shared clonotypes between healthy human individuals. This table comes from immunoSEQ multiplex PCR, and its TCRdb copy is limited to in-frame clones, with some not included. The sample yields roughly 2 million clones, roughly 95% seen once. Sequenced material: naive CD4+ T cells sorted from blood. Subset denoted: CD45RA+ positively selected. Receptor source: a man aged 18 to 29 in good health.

CDR3 bases: TGTGCCAGCAGTCCCCTCGGGAGGTCCTACGAGCAGTACTTC. It yields the protein CASSPLGRSYEQYF. This chain connects TRBV6-5 to TRBJ2-7, with TRBD2 identical over 7 bases. The V gene's germline CDR1 is MNHEY and CDR2 SVGAGI. With 5 bases clipped from V and 1 base from J, the junction kept 5 bases outside the gene matches. The CDR3 totals 14 residues.

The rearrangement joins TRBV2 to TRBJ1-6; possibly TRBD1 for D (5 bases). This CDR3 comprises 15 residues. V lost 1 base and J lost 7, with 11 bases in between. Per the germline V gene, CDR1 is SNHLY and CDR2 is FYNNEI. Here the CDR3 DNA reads TGTGCCAGCAGTGAAGACGGACGGGGGAATTCACCCCTCCACTTT. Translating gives CASSEDGRGNSPLHF.

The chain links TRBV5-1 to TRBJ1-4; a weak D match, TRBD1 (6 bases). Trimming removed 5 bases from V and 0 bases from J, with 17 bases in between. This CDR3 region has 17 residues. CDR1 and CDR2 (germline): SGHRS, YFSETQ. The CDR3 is CASSRTGPTATNEKLFF. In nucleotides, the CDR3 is TGCGCCAGCAGTAGAACAGGGCCAACTGCAACTAATGAAAAACTGTTTTTT.

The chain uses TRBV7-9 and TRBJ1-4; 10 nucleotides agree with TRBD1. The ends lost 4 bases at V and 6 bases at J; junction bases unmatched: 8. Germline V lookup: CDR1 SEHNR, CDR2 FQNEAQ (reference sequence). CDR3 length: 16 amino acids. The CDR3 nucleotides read TGTGCCAGCAGCTGGGGACAGGGGTCCTCACATGAAAAACTGTTTTTT. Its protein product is CASSWGQGSSHEKLFF.

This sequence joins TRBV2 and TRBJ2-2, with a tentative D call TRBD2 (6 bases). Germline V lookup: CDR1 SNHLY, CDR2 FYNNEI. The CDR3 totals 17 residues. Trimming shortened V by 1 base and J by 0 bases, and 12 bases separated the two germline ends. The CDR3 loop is CASSEVVAATNTGELFF. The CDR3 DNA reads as TGTGCCAGCAGTGAAGTGGTAGCGGCTACGAACACCGGGGAGCTGTTTTTT.

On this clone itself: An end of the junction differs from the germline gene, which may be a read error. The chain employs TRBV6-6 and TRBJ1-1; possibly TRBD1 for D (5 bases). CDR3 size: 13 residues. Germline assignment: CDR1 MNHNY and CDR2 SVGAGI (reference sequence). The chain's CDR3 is CASSMGQHTEAFF. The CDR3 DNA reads TGTGCCAGCAGTATGGGGCAACACACCGAAGCTTTCTTT.

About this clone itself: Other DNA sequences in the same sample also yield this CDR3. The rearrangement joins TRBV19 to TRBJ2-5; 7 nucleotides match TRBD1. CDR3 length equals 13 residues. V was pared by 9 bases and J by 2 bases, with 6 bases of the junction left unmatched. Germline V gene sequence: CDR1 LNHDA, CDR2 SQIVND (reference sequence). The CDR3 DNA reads TGTGCCAGCTCCGGGACAGCTCAAGAGACCCAGTACTTC. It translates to CASSGTAQETQYF. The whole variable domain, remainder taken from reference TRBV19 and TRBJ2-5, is DGGITQSPKYLFRKEGQNVTLSCEQNLNHDAMYWYRQDPGQGLRLIYYSQIVNDFQKGDIAEGYSVSREKKESFPLTVTSAQKNPTAFYLCASSGTAQETQYFGPGTRLLVL.

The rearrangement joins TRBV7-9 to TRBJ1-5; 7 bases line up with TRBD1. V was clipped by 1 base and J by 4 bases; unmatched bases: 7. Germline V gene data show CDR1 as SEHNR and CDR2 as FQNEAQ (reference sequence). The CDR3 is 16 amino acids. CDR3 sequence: CASSLGGTELNQPQHF. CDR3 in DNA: TGTGCCAGCAGCTTAGGCGGGACAGAATTAAATCAGCCCCAGCATTTT.

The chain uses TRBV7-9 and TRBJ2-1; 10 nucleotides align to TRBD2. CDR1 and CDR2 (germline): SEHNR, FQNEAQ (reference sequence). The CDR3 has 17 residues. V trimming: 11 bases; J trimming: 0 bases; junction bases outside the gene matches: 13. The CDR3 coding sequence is TGTGCCGGGCGACGGACTAGCGGATTAAGCTCCTACAATGAGCAGTTCTTC. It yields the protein CAGRRTSGLSSYNEQFF.

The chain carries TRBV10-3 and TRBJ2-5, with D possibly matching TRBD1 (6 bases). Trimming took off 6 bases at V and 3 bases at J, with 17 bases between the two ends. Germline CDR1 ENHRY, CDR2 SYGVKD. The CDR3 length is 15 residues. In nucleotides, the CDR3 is TGTGCCATCAGGCAATCCAGGGGAAGGGAAGAGACCCAGTACTTC. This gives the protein CAIRQSRGREETQYF.

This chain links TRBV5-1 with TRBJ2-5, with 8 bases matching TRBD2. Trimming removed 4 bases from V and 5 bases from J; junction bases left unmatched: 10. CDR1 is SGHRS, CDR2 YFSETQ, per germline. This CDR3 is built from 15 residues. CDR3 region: CASSQSGGALETQYF. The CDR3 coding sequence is TGCGCCAGCAGCCAGTCGGGGGGGGCGCTTGAGACCCAGTACTTC.

In nucleotides, the CDR3 is TGTGCCTGGAGGGGGCAAGGATACAATGAGCAGTTCTTC. This encodes CAWRGQGYNEQFF. J is TRBJ2-1 and V is TRBV30; possibly TRBD1 for D (5 bases). V shed 3 bases and J shed 4 bases, with 10 bases lying between them. Germline loops: CDR1 GTSNPN, CDR2 SVGIG (reference sequence). This CDR3 contains 13 residues. The full variable domain, rest sourced from reference TRBV30 and TRBJ2-1, is SQTIHQWPATLVQPVGSPLSLECTVEGTSNPNLYWYRQAAGRGLQLLFYSVGIGQISSEVPQNLSASRPQDRQFILSSKKLLLSDSGFYLCAWRGQGYNEQFFGPGTRLTVL.

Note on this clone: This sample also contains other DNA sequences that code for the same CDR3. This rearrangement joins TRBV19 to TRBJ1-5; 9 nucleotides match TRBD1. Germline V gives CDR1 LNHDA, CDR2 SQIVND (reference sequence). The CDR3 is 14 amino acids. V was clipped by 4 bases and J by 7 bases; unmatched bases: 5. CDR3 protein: CASSTTGGGQPQHF. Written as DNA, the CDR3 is TGTGCCAGTAGTACCACAGGGGGCGGGCAGCCCCAGCATTTT. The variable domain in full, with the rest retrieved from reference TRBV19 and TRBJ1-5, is DGGITQSPKYLFRKEGQNVTLSCEQNLNHDAMYWYRQDPGQGLRLIYYSQIVNDFQKGDIAEGYSVSREKKESFPLTVTSAQKNPTAFYLCASSTTGGGQPQHFGDGTRLSIL.

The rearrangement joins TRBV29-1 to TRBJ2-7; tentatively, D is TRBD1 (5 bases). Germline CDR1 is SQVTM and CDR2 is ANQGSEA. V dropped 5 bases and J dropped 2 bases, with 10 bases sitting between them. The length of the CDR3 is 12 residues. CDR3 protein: CSVRQNTYEQYF. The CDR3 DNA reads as TGCAGCGTTCGACAGAACACCTACGAGCAGTACTTC.

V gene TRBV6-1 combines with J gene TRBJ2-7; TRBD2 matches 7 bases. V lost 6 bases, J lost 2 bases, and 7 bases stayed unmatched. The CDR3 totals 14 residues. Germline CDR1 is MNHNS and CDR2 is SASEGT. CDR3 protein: CASRNSGLTYEQYF. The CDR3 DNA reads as TGTGCCAGCAGAAATTCGGGACTAACCTACGAGCAGTACTTC.

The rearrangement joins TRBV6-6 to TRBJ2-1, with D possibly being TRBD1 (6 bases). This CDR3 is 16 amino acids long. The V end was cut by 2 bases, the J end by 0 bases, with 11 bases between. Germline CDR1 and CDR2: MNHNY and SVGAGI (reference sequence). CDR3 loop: CASSYRTANSYNEQFF. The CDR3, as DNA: TGTGCCAGCAGTTACCGGACAGCGAACTCCTACAATGAGCAGTTCTTC.

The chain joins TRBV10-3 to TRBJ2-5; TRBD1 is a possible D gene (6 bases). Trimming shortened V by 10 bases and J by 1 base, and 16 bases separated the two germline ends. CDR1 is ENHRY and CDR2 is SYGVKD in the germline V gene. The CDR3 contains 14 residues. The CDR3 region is CATSQGPLQETQYF. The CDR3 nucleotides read TGTGCCACCTCCCAGGGGCCCCTCCAAGAGACCCAGTACTTC.

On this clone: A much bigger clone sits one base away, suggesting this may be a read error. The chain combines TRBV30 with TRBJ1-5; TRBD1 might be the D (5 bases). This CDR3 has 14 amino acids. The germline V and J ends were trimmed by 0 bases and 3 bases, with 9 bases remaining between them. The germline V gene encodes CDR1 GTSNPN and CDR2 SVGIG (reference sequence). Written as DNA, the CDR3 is TGTGCCTGGAGTGTAGCGGGGCTCAATCAGCCCCAGCATTTT. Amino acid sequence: CAWSVAGLNQPQHF.

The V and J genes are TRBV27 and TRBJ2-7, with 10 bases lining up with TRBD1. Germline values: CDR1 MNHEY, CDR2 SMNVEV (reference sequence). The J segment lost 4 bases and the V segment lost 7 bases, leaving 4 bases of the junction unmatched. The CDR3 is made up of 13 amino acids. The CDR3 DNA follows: TGTGCCAGCATAGGACAGGGGGAATACGAGCAGTACTTC. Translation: CASIGQGEYEQYF.

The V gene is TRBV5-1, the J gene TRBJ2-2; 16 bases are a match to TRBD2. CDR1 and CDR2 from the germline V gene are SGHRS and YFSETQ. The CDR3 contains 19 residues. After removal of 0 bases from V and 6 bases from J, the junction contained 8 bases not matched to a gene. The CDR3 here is CASSLASGLAGGPAGELFF. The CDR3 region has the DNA TGCGCCAGCAGCTTGGCCTCGGGACTAGCGGGGGGGCCCGCCGGGGAGCTGTTTTTT.

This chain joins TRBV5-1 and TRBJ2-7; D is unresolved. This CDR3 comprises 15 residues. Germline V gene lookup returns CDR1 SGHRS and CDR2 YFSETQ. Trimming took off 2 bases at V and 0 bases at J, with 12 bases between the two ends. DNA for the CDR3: TGCGCCAGCAGCTTTCTAACAGATAGCTCCTACGAGCAGTACTTC. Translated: CASSFLTDSSYEQYF.

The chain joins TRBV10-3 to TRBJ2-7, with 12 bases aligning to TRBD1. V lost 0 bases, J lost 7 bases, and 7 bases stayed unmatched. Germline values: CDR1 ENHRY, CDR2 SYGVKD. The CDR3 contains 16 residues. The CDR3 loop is CAISESLGTGGDEQYF. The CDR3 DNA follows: TGTGCCATCAGTGAGTCGTTGGGGACAGGGGGCGATGAGCAGTACTTC.

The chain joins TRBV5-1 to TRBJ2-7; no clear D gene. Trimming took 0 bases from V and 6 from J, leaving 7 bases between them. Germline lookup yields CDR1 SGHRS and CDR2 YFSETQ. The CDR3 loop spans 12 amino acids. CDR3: CASSLDGGEQYF. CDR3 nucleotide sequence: TGCGCCAGCAGCTTGGATGGTGGCGAGCAGTACTTC.

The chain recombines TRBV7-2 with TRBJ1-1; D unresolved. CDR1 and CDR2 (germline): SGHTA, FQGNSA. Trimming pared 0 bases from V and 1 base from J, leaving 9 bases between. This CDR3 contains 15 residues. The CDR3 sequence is CASSLAYGSNTEAFF. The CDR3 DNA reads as TGTGCCAGCAGCTTAGCGTACGGATCGAACACTGAAGCTTTCTTT.

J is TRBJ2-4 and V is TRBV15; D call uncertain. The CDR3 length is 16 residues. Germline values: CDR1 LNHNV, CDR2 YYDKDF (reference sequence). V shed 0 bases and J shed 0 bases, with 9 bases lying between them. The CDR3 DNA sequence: TGTGCCACCAGCAGAGAGGGATTTCTAGCCAAAAACATTCAGTACTTC. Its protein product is CATSREGFLAKNIQYF.

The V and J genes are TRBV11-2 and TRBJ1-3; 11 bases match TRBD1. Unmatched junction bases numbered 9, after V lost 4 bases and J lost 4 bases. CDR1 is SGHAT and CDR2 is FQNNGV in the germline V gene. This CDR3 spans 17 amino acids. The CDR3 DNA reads TGTGCCAGCAGCTCGGGGCGGGACAGGGGGGTCGGAAACACCATATATTTT. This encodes CASSSGRDRGVGNTIYF.